The 22 T cell receptor beta chains below were found in one sample sequenced in a study of metastatic and nonmetastatic thyroid tumors. Nobody among the patients had been given any treatment before thyroid surgery. TCRdb reprocessed the PCR reads using MiXCR. The sample includes around 52,000 clones, almost 30% of them seen just once. The sequencing sample was made of blood. The receptors were gathered from a female donor with papillary thyroid cancer or a benign thyroid nodule (not recorded which). Some clones in this sample may be carry-over from other donors' samples.

Many counts were recorded for this clone. V and J are TRBV10-3 and TRBJ2-2; D not certain. The CDR3 consists of 13 residues. Germline assignment: CDR1 ENHRY and CDR2 SYGVKD. Trimming took off 7 bases at V and 8 bases at J, with 14 bases between the two ends. The CDR3 DNA follows: TGTGCCATCACTAGAGAGATTCGGGGGGAGCTGTTTTTT. Translation: CAITREIRGELFF.

The chain carries TRBV6-2 or TRBV6-3 and TRBJ2-7, with no clear D. This CDR3 has 12 residues. Trimming left V 7 bases short and J 2 bases short, with 9 bases between. Germline V gives CDR1 MNHEY, CDR2 SVGEGT. The CDR3 DNA reads TGTGCCAGCAAGGGTCTGACCTACGAGCAGTACTTC. Translating it yields CASKGLTYEQYF.

The chain recombines TRBV27 with TRBJ2-7; D not resolved. Germline V gives CDR1 MNHEY, CDR2 SMNVEV (reference sequence). The CDR3 extends over 14 amino acids. V dropped 2 bases and J dropped 2 bases, with 10 bases sitting between them. CDR3 residues: CASSLMVGAYEQYF. CDR3 DNA sequence: TGTGCCAGCAGTTTAATGGTGGGCGCCTACGAGCAGTACTTC.

V usage is TRBV15 and J usage is TRBJ1-2; TRBD1 matches 7 bases. The CDR3 loop spans 17 amino acids. In germline, CDR1 is LNHNV, CDR2 YYDKDF (reference sequence). Trimming cost V 3 bases and J 8 bases; bases outside gene matches: 18. The DNA of the CDR3 is TGTGCCACCAGCAGGGATCTAGGGGACAGTGCTTTAGGAGGCTACACCTTC. Translated: CATSRDLGDSALGGYTF.

The CDR3 protein is CASSEEGGRADTQYF. As DNA, the CDR3 is TGTGCCAGCAGTGAAGAGGGTGGGAGGGCAGATACGCAGTATTTT. V gene TRBV6-1 combines with J gene TRBJ2-3; TRBD2 aligns across 7 bases. In germline, CDR1 is MNHNS, CDR2 SASEGT. The CDR3 length is 15 residues. V trimming: 1 base; J trimming: 4 bases; junction bases outside the gene matches: 5.

In its sample, this clone was seen many times. The chain carries TRBV2 and TRBJ2-3; D is unresolved. V lost 5 bases and J 5 bases, leaving 8 bases between the germline ends. The germline V gene has CDR1 SNHLY and CDR2 FYNNEI. CDR3 length: 12 residues. CDR3 loop: CASSSPLDTQYF. CDR3 nucleotides: TGTGCCAGCAGTAGCCCTTTAGATACGCAGTATTTT. Using reference TRBV2 and TRBJ2-3 for the parts outside the CDR3, the full variable domain is EPEVTQTPSHQVTQMGQEVILRCVPISNHLYFYWYRQILGQKVEFLVSFYNNEISEKSEIFDDQFSVERPDGSNFTLKIRSTKLEDSAMYFCASSSPLDTQYFGPGTRLTVL.

This clone was observed a single time. The chain uses TRBV11-2 and TRBJ2-7; no firm D call. Germline assignment: CDR1 SGHAT and CDR2 FQNNGV. The CDR3 runs 16 residues. V was trimmed by 1 base and J by 5 bases, leaving 18 bases between them. The CDR3 spells CASSLVGRVIQNEQYF. As DNA, the CDR3 is TGTGCCAGCAGCTTAGTCGGCAGAGTCATCCAGAACGAGCAGTACTTC.

The J gene is TRBJ1-1, the V gene TRBV30; no clear D gene. V was pared by 2 bases and J by 9 bases, with 13 bases between. This CDR3 has 12 amino acids. Per germline, CDR1 GTSNPN and CDR2 SVGIG (reference sequence). CDR3 loop: CAWSIGSLQAFF. The CDR3 region has the DNA TGTGCCTGGAGTATAGGCAGCCTCCAAGCTTTCTTT. The full variable domain, its missing parts supplied by reference TRBV30 and TRBJ1-1, is SQTIHQWPATLVQPVGSPLSLECTVEGTSNPNLYWYRQAAGRGLQLLFYSVGIGQISSEVPQNLSASRPQDRQFILSSKKLLLSDSGFYLCAWSIGSLQAFFGQGTRLTVV.

This clone was observed at least ten times. This chain joins TRBV19 and TRBJ1-1, with 7 bases matching TRBD1. CDR1 and CDR2 from the germline V gene are LNHDA and SQIVND (reference sequence). The CDR3 totals 13 residues. Trimming took 4 bases from V and 7 from J; bases not matched to a gene: 6. The CDR3 region has the DNA TGTGCCAGTAGTAGAACAGGGGCGCATGAAGCTTTCTTT. Translating it yields CASSRTGAHEAFF.

This clone is classed as medium-sized. This chain links TRBV28 with TRBJ2-1; 8 bases are shared with TRBD2. Germline V gives CDR1 MDHEN, CDR2 SYDVKM. The J segment lost 0 bases and the V segment lost 6 bases, leaving 7 bases of the junction unmatched. This CDR3 contains 16 residues. The CDR3 DNA follows: TGTGCCAGCAGGACCAAGCGGGAGTTCTCCTACAATGAGCAGTTCTTC. It specifies CASRTKREFSYNEQFF.

V gene TRBV11-3 combines with J gene TRBJ2-2, with a possible D match to TRBD1 (5 bases). Germline CDR1 and CDR2: SGHNT and YENEEA. The CDR3 is 13 residues long. Trimming removed 7 bases at V and 3 bases at J, with 9 bases between. The CDR3 here is CASIPRDTGELFF. The CDR3 coding sequence is TGTGCCAGCATCCCCAGGGACACCGGGGAGCTGTTTTTT.

This clone was recorded at least ten times. V gene TRBV5-6 combines with J gene TRBJ1-2; 9 bases match TRBD1. J lost 0 bases, V lost 2 bases, and 11 bases had no gene match. The CDR3 loop spans 18 amino acids. Germline CDR1 is SGHDT and CDR2 is YYEEEE. CDR3 region: CASSFRDRGDLANYGYTF. The CDR3 DNA follows: TGTGCCAGCAGCTTTCGAGACAGGGGGGACTTAGCTAACTATGGCTACACCTTC.

This clone came up many times. V and J are TRBV2 and TRBJ1-1; possibly TRBD1 for D (6 bases). Between the trimmed V and J ends, which lost 8 bases and 2 bases, there was a span of 27 bases. The CDR3 loop spans 18 amino acids. Per the germline V gene, CDR1 is SNHLY and CDR2 is FYNNEI. The CDR3: CASPPRAGTREGNTEAFF. The CDR3 DNA reads TGTGCCAGCCCCCCCCGGGCCGGGACAAGGGAAGGAAACACTGAAGCTTTCTTT.

The sample holds many counts of this clone. This may be a read error, as it is one base from a much larger clone. The genes are TRBV11-3 and TRBJ2-7; possibly TRBD2 for D (6 bases). The germline V gene encodes CDR1 SGHNT and CDR2 YENEEA. V was clipped by 6 bases and J by 4 bases, with 19 bases between them. This CDR3 is 15 amino acids long. CDR3 sequence (DNA): TGTGCCAGCAGTGCAGGAGGGACCTCAATTTACGAGCAGTACTTC. Protein sequence: CASSAGGTSIYEQYF.

By sample fraction, this clone is medium-sized. This chain's CDR3 is CASSGSQATHEQYF. The CDR3 bases are TGTGCCAGCAGTGGGTCCCAGGCCACCCACGAGCAGTACTTC. J is TRBJ2-7 and V is TRBV28, with unresolved D. The CDR3 contains 14 residues. Trimming shortened V by 5 bases and J by 5 bases, and 16 bases separated the two germline ends. CDR1 and CDR2 (germline): MDHEN, SYDVKM. Complete variable domain (other parts from reference TRBV28 and TRBJ2-7): DVKVTQSSRYLVKRTGEKVFLECVQDMDHENMFWYRQDPGLGLRLIYFSYDVKMKEKGDIPEGYSVSREKKERFSLILESASTNQTSMYLCASSGSQATHEQYFGPGTRLTVT.

The V gene is TRBV6-5, the J gene TRBJ1-3; 7 positions agree with TRBD1. Germline loops: CDR1 MNHEY, CDR2 SVGAGI. Trimming removed 0 bases from V and 3 bases from J; junction bases left unmatched: 5. The CDR3 spans 16 residues. CDR3 in DNA: TGTGCCAGCAGTTACTCGACAGGGCTAAATGGAAACACCATATATTTT. Its protein is CASSYSTGLNGNTIYF.

This chain uses TRBV6-4 with TRBJ2-7; the D gene is possibly TRBD2 (5 bases). Germline V CDR1 and CDR2: MRHNA, SNTAGT. The CDR3 runs 15 residues. Trimming removed 4 bases from V and 0 bases from J, with 13 bases in between. CDR3 sequence (DNA): TGTGCCAGCAGTGTAGGATCGGGAAACTCCTACGAGCAGTACTTC. It codes for CASSVGSGNSYEQYF.

The CDR3, as DNA: TGTGCCAGCAGTTCGAGGGATTTGAGGCGGGGCATCTCCTACAATGAGCAGTTCTTC. It yields the protein CASSSRDLRRGISYNEQFF. The V gene is TRBV27, the J gene TRBJ2-1, with D possibly matching TRBD2 (6 bases). The CDR3 contains 19 residues. Germline lookup yields CDR1 MNHEY and CDR2 SMNVEV (reference sequence). Deletions cut 4 bases from V and 0 bases from J, with 22 bases between.

The rearrangement joins TRBV4-1 to TRBJ2-7; D gene uncertain. CDR3 length: 13 amino acids. CDR1 and CDR2 from the germline V gene are MGHRA and YSYEKL. Trimming took off 1 base at V and 6 bases at J, with 10 bases between the two ends. The CDR3 reads CASSQVVQSEQYF. CDR3 nucleotides: TGCGCCAGCAGCCAAGTTGTTCAAAGCGAGCAGTACTTC.

The chain joins TRBV6-6 to TRBJ2-1, with a tentative D call TRBD2 (5 bases). The germline CDR1 and CDR2 sequences are MNHNY and SVGAGI (reference sequence). The V end lost 4 bases, the J end lost 2 bases, and 15 bases lay between the germline ends. The CDR3 runs to 16 residues. The DNA for the CDR3 is TGTGCCAGCAGTTCCTCCGCCACCGGGACCTACAATGAGCAGTTCTTC. Protein: CASSSSATGTYNEQFF.

This clone has only a few counts. This sequence joins TRBV27 and TRBJ1-2; 8 bases match TRBD1. Trimming at V came to 3 bases and at J to 6 bases, leaving 12 bases not matched to a gene. CDR1 and CDR2 (germline): MNHEY, SMNVEV (reference sequence). CDR3 length: 16 residues. The CDR3, as DNA: TGTGCCAGCAGTTTTGCCAATCTAGGACAGGGAAATGGCTACACCTTC. Translated, it gives CASSFANLGQGNGYTF.

Comments on this clone: Given a much more abundant clone one base away, this may be a read error. The CDR3, as DNA: TGTGCCAGCAGCTTAGCGCGGTGGCAGGGGGCCCATGAGCACTTCTTC. Amino acid sequence: CASSLARWQGAHEHFF. The genes are TRBV7-2 and TRBJ2-1; 8 positions agree with TRBD1. The CDR3 is 16 amino acids. The germline V gene encodes CDR1 SGHTA and CDR2 FQGNSA.